This TCR beta chain is from a study of cytomegalovirus exposure and HLA in healthy donors. Amplification used 60 Vbeta primers and 13 Jbeta primers. Clones were sequenced by immunoSEQ multiplex PCR, and TCRdb holds only the in-frame ones, with some missing. The table includes 100,000 to 150,000 clones, around four fifths detected once. The germline gives CDR1 MRHNA, CDR2 SNTAGT. This CDR3 is built from 15 residues. The germline V and J ends were trimmed by 4 bases and 0 bases, with 10 bases remaining between them. The chain is built from TRBV6-4 and TRBJ2-1, with D maybe TRBD2 (6 bases). The material sequenced was PBMCs. The sequence was obtained from a man younger than 30 in good health and CMV-seropositive. The CDR3 is CASSGAEGSYNEQFF. The CDR3 DNA is TGTGCCAGCAGTGGAGCGGAGGGCTCCTACAATGAGCAGTTCTTC.